A few counts support the clone carrying this TCR beta chain. Antigen: not known. The sample comes from a study of post-analysis software for immune sequencing data. Study details: Relapsing-remitting, secondary progressive and progressive-relapsing forms of multiple sclerosis all featured among disease courses. Notes on the study in general: By F measure, samples from a shared preparation batch strongly co-clustered. Among roughly five TRBV segments more frequent in patients than controls were TRBV5-6, TRBV5-1 and TRBV20-1. Controls had significantly higher normalized Chao1 diversity than multiple sclerosis patients.

The CDR3 is 13 amino acids. Germline CDR1 and CDR2: MNHNS and SASEGT. V gave up 7 bases and J gave up 8 bases, with 18 bases separating them. Presence of unique molecular identifiers characterized the TCR beta cDNA libraries. About 500,000 cDNA molecules were obtained per 1 to 10 million input T cells. TCRdb itself ran the PCR reads through MiXCR, one entry per CDR3 protein. The sample records around 700,000 distinct CDR3 sequences, about 60% being singletons. Sample: blood. V gene TRBV6-1 combines with J gene TRBJ2-7; D gene unclear. This sequence originates from a girl aged 2 to 10 with multiple sclerosis. CDR3 sequence (DNA): TGTGCCAGCACCGCCGAACAATCCAGCCAGCAGTACTTC. Its translation: CASTAEQSSQQYF.